This is a list of T cell receptor beta chains from one sample in a study of blood T cell repertoires in COVID-19. Assay: immunoSEQ multiplex PCR; the TCRdb copy retains only in-frame clones and omits some. The data show 92,000 or so clones, with 88% seen just once and 0.47% held by the top ten. Sequenced input: peripheral blood. All receptors come from a man in his 60s with acute or convalescent COVID-19. Each CDR3 is given with its conserved first and last residue.

len	v_gene	j_gene	CDR3aa
15	TRBV18	TRBJ1-2	CASSPRTARGDGYTF
16	TRBV5-1	TRBJ2-3	CASSLTIAGGQDTQYF
15	TRBV5-1	TRBJ2-2	CASSHGTGGTGELFF
17	TRBV13	TRBJ2-5	CASSLGPRAGGRETQYF
13	TRBV7-9	TRBJ2-7	CASSLASSYEQYF
14	TRBV24-1	TRBJ1-5	CATSDTGGNQPQHF
16	TRBV24-1	TRBJ2-2	CATSQASTANTGELFF
16	TRBV6-5	TRBJ2-5	CASSYFQHRVSETQYF
14	TRBV9	TRBJ1-1	CASSVAPDSTEAFF
15	TRBV11-2	TRBJ2-7	CASRLGGGSGYEQYF
16	TRBV5-4	TRBJ2-2	CASSLGQGPNTGELFF
15	TRBV27	TRBJ2-2	CASSIQGWGTGELFF
13	TRBV5-1	TRBJ2-5	CASSLAGKETQYF
15	TRBV10-2	TRBJ2-1	CASSDLGASYNEQFF
18	TRBV27	TRBJ2-6	CASSASRGYAAGANVLTF
15	TRBV5-1	TRBJ2-2	CASSLRRGNPGELFF
13	TRBV2	TRBJ2-3	CASDIGGTDTQYF
15	TRBV4-1	TRBJ2-5	CASSQERALGETQYF
15	TRBV10-3	TRBJ1-1	CAISGGDRTNTEAFF
16	TRBV6-2/TRBV6-3	TRBJ1-2	CASSYYPGQGNYGYTF
15	TRBV3-1/TRBV3-2	TRBJ2-1	CASSQVGQTYNEQFF
14	TRBV27	TRBJ2-7	CASSLSQVSYEQYF
12	TRBV5-1	TRBJ2-3	CASSTPPYPQYF
16	TRBV19	TRBJ2-5	CASSRNLPGGGETQYF
14	TRBV9	TRBJ2-5	CASSVDGRQETQYF
15	TRBV9	TRBJ1-6	CASSVRTGDNSPLHF
13	TRBV30	TRBJ2-3	CAWSSTGGETQYF
13	TRBV9	TRBJ2-6	CASSETVTNVLTF
14	TRBV6-5	TRBJ1-5	CASSTGGWNQPQHF